The clone carrying this T cell receptor (beta chain) was recorded a few times. This record belongs to a study of T-cell memory formation after mild COVID-19. TCRdb called the 5' RACE reads again in MiXCR, with one record for every CDR3 protein. The table includes 350,000 to 450,000 distinct CDR3 sequences, about 24% detected once. Germline-derived CDR1 and CDR2 are LNHDA and SQIVND (reference sequence). The CDR3 contains 14 residues. The V gene end was trimmed by 5 bases and the J gene end by 6 bases; junction bases not matched to a gene: 5. V usage is TRBV19 and J usage is TRBJ2-7, with 12 nucleotides matching TRBD1. The TCR comes from an adult woman who had mild COVID-19 (a few samples of this study predate the infection). Cell type and time point are not known. The sequenced material came from PBMCs or a T cell subset sorted from them (not recorded which). CDR3 in DNA: TGTGCCAGTAGTGTCCGGGACAGGGGGCTCGAGCAGTACTTC. This gives the protein CASSVRDRGLEQYF. Supplemented by reference TRBV19 and TRBJ2-7, the full variable domain reads DGGITQSPKYLFRKEGQNVTLSCEQNLNHDAMYWYRQDPGQGLRLIYYSQIVNDFQKGDIAEGYSVSREKKESFPLTVTSAQKNPTAFYLCASSVRDRGLEQYFGPGTRLTVT.